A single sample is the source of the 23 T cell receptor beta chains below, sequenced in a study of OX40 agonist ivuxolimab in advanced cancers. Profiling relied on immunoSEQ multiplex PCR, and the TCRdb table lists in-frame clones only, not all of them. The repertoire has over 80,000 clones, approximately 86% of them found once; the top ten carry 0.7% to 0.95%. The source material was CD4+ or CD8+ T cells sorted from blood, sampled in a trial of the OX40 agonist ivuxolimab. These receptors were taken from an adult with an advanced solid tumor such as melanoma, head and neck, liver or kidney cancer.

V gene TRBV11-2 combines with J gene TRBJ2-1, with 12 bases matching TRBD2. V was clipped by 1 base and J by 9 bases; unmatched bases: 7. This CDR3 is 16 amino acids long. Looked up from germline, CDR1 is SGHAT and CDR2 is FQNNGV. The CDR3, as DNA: TGTGCCAGCAGCTTAGTACTAGCGGGAGGAGTGAGTGAGCAGTTCTTC. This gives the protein CASSLVLAGGVSEQFF.

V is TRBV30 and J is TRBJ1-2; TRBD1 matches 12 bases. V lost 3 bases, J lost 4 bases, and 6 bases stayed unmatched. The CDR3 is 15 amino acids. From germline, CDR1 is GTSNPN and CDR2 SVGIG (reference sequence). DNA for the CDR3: TGTGCCTGGAGGGGACAGGGGGCGTCGGTCTATGGCTACACCTTC. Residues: CAWRGQGASVYGYTF.

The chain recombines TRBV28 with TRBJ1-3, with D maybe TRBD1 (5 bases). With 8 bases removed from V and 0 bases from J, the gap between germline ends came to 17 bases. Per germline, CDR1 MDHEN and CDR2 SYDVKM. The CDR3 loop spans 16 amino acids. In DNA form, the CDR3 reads TGTGCCAGCGGTAAAGCCTCGGACATCTCTGGAAACACCATATATTTT. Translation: CASGKASDISGNTIYF. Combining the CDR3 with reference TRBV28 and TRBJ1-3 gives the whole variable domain DVKVTQSSRYLVKRTGEKVFLECVQDMDHENMFWYRQDPGLGLRLIYFSYDVKMKEKGDIPEGYSVSREKKERFSLILESASTNQTSMYLCASGKASDISGNTIYFGEGSWLTVV.

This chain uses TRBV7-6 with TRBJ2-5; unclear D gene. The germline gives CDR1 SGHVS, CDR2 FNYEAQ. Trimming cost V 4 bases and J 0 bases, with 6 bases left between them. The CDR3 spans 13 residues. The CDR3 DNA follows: TGTGCCAGCAGCTCCACGTACCAAGAGACCCAGTACTTC. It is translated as CASSSTYQETQYF.

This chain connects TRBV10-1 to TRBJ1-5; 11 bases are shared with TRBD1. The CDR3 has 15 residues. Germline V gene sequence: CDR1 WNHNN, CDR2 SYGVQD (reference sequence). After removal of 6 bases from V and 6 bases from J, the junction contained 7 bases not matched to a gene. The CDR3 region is CASRGQGAGVQPQHF. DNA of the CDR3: TGCGCCAGCAGAGGACAGGGGGCCGGCGTTCAGCCCCAGCATTTT.

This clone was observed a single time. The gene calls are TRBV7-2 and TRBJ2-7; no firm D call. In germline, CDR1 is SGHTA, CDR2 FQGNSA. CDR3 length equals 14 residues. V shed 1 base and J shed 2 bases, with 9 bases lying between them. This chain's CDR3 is CASSLGPAPYEQYV. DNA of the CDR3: TGTGCCAGCAGCTTAGGTCCTGCCCCCTACGAGCAGTACGTC.

CDR3 loop: CASRPTPGQGNTEAFF. DNA of the CDR3: TGTGCCAGCAGACCAACACCGGGACAGGGGAACACTGAAGCTTTCTTT. The rearrangement uses TRBV28 and TRBJ1-1; 9 bases line up with TRBD1. V lost 6 bases and J lost 1; bases outside the gene matches: 9. Germline-derived CDR1 and CDR2 are MDHEN and SYDVKM. The CDR3 consists of 16 residues. Variable domain in full (rest from reference TRBV28 and TRBJ1-1): DVKVTQSSRYLVKRTGEKVFLECVQDMDHENMFWYRQDPGLGLRLIYFSYDVKMKEKGDIPEGYSVSREKKERFSLILESASTNQTSMYLCASRPTPGQGNTEAFFGQGTRLTVV.

In nucleotides, the CDR3 is TGTGCCTGGAGTGTCCATCTCCTGACCAACTATGGCTACACCTTC. Amino acid sequence: CAWSVHLLTNYGYTF. The chain links TRBV30 to TRBJ1-2; D unclear. CDR1 is GTSNPN, CDR2 SVGIG, per germline (reference sequence). V lost 0 bases to trimming and J lost 2 bases, with 13 bases between them. The CDR3 length is 15 residues.

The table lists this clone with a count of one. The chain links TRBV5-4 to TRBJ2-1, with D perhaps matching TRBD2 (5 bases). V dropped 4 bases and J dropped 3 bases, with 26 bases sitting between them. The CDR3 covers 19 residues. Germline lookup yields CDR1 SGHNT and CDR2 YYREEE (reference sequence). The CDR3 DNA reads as TGTGCCAGCAGCCCTATCGGACCTAGGAGTCGGGATCGCTACAATGAGCAGTTCTTC. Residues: CASSPIGPRSRDRYNEQFF.

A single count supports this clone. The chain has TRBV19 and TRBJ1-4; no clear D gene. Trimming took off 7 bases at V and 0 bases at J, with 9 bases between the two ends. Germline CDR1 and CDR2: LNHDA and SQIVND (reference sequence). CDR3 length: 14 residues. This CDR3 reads CASTDGATNEKLFF. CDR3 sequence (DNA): TGTGCCAGTACGGATGGGGCAACTAATGAAAAACTGTTTTTT.

CDR3 in DNA: TGTGCCAGCAGCGTAAGCAGGGGGCCCACAGATACGCAGTATTTT. It yields the protein CASSVSRGPTDTQYF. The rearrangement joins TRBV9 to TRBJ2-3; 8 bases are shared with TRBD1. Germline values: CDR1 SGDLS, CDR2 YYNGEE. This CDR3 has 15 amino acids. The junction had 3 bases not matched to a gene; V was cut back by 1 base and J by 2 bases.

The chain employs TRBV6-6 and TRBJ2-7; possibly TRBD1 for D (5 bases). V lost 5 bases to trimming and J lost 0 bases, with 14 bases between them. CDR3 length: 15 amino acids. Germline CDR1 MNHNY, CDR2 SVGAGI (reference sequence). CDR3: CASSLIGQSSYEQYF. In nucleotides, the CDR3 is TGTGCCAGCAGTCTTATCGGACAAAGCTCCTACGAGCAGTACTTC.

The CDR3 loop is CALTLNYGYTF. The CDR3 DNA reads as TGTGCCCTAACGTTAAACTATGGCTACACCTTC. The rearrangement uses TRBV30 and TRBJ1-2; no clear D. The CDR3 is 11 residues long. Germline V CDR1 and CDR2: GTSNPN, SVGIG (reference sequence). V was clipped by 8 bases and J by 2 bases, with 9 bases between them. Complete variable domain (other parts from reference TRBV30 and TRBJ1-2): SQTIHQWPATLVQPVGSPLSLECTVEGTSNPNLYWYRQAAGRGLQLLFYSVGIGQISSEVPQNLSASRPQDRQFILSSKKLLLSDSGFYLCALTLNYGYTFGSGTRLTVV.

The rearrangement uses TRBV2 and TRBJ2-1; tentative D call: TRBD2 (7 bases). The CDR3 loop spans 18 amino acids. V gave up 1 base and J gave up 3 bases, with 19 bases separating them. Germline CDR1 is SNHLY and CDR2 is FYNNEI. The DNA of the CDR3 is TGTGCCAGCAGTGAAGTTGGGGGCGGACTAGGAAACTACAATGAGCAGTTCTTC. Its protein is CASSEVGGGLGNYNEQFF.

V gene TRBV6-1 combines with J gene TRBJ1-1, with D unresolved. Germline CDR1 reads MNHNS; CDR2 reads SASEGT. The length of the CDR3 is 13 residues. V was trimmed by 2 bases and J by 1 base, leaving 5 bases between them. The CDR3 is CASSENTNTEAFF. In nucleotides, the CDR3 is TGTGCCAGCAGTGAAAATACGAACACTGAAGCTTTCTTT.

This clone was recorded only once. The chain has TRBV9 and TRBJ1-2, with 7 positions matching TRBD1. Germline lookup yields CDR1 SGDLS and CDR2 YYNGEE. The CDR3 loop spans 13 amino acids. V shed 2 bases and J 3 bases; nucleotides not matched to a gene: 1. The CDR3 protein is CASSVTGDYGYTF. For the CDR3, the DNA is TGTGCCAGCAGCGTTACAGGGGACTATGGCTACACCTTC. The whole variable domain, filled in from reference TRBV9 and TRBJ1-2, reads DSGVTQTPKHLITATGQRVTLRCSPRSGDLSVYWYQQSLDQGLQFLIQYYNGEERAKGNILERFSAQQFPDLHSELNLSSLELGDSALYFCASSVTGDYGYTFGSGTRLTVV.

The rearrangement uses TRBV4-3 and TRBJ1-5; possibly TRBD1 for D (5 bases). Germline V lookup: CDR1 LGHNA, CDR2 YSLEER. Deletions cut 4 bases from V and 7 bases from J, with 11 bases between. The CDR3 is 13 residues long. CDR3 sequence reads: CASSPIPGQPQHF. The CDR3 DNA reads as TGCGCCAGCAGCCCCATCCCAGGGCAGCCCCAGCATTTT.

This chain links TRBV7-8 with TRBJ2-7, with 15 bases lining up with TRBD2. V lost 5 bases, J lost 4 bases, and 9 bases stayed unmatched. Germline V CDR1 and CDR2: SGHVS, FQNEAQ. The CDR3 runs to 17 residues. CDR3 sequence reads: CASSPIGLAGGPYEQYV. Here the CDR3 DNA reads TGTGCCAGCAGCCCTATCGGACTAGCGGGAGGGCCGTACGAGCAGTACGTC.

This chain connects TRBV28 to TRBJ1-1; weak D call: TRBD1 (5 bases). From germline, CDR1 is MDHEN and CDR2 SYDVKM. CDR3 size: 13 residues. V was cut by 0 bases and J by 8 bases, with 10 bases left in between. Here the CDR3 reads CASSLWRGGEAFF. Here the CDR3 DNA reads TGTGCCAGCAGTTTATGGCGGGGGGGGGAAGCTTTCTTT.

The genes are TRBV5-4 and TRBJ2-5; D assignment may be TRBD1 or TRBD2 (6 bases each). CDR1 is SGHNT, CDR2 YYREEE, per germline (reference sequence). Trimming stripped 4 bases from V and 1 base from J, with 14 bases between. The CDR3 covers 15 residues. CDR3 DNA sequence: TGTGCCAGCAGCCCGCTGGGGGGCCTCCAAGAGACCCAGTACTTC. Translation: CASSPLGGLQETQYF.

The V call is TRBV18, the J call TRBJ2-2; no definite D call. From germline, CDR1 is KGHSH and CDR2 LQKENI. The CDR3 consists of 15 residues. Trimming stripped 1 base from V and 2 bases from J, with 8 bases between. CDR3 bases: TGTGCCAGCTCACCACTCTCGAGCAACACCGGGGAGCTGTTTTTT. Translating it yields CASSPLSSNTGELFF.

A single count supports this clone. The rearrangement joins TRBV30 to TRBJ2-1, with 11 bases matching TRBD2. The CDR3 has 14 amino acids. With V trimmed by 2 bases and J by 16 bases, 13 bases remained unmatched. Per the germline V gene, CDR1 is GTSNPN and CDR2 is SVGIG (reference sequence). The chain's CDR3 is CAWSSLRSGLAAFF. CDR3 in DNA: TGTGCCTGGAGTTCCCTCAGGTCGGGACTAGCGGCTTTCTTC.

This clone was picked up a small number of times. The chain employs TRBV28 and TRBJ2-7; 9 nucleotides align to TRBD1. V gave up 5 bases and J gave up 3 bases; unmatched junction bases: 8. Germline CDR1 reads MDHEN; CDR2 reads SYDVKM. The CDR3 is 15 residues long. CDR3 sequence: CASSGDRAIHYEQYF. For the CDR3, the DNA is TGTGCCAGCAGTGGGGACAGGGCTATCCACTACGAGCAGTACTTC.